This is a list of T cell receptor beta chains from one sample in a study of control samples from healthy donors and cancer patients. Produced via immunoSEQ multiplex PCR; TCRdb's table is partial and in-frame only. Of about 150,000 clones listed, just under 95% are singletons. The sample taken for sequencing was blood. These receptors all come from a man in his forties in good health. Each CDR3 is given with its conserved first and last residue. A D gene is named only where the DNA matches it firmly.

j_call: TRBJ2-2; d_call: .; v_call: TRBV7-8; cdr3_aa: CASSSAGQRATGELFF; cdr3_nt: TGTGCCAGCAGCTCAGCGGGACAACGGGCCACCGGGGAGCTGTTTTTT
j_call: TRBJ1-1; d_call: .; v_call: TRBV9; cdr3_aa: CASSGWTAPNTEAFF; cdr3_nt: TGTGCCAGCAGCGGATGGACAGCTCCGAACACTGAAGCTTTCTTT
j_call: TRBJ2-3; d_call: TRBD1; v_call: TRBV12-5; cdr3_aa: CASGLGRGHSTDTQYF; cdr3_nt: TGTGCTAGTGGTTTGGGAAGGGGGCATAGCACAGATACGCAGTATTTT
j_call: TRBJ2-5; d_call: .; v_call: TRBV30; cdr3_aa: CAWSDPPGGTRQETQYF; cdr3_nt: TGTGCCTGGAGTGATCCCCCCGGGGGCACACGTCAAGAGACCCAGTACTTC
j_call: TRBJ2-7; d_call: TRBD1; v_call: TRBV15; cdr3_aa: CATSRDRGQSEQYF; cdr3_nt: TGTGCCACCAGCCGCGACAGGGGGCAGAGCGAGCAGTACTTC
j_call: TRBJ1-5; d_call: .; v_call: TRBV21-1; cdr3_aa: CASSKEGDQPQHF; cdr3_nt: TGTGCCAGCAGCAAAGAGGGGGATCAGCCCCAGCATTTT
j_call: TRBJ2-1; d_call: .; v_call: TRBV5-4; cdr3_aa: CASSYGGEQFF; cdr3_nt: TGTGCCAGCAGCTACGGGGGTGAGCAGTTCTTC
j_call: TRBJ2-3; d_call: .; v_call: TRBV29-1; cdr3_aa: CSVPARGNTDTQYF; cdr3_nt: TGCAGCGTCCCGGCGAGGGGGAACACAGATACGCAGTATTTT
j_call: TRBJ1-6; d_call: TRBD1; v_call: TRBV7-6; cdr3_aa: CASSKQGNSPLHF; cdr3_nt: TGTGCCAGCAGCAAACAGGGGAATTCACCCCTCCACTTT
j_call: TRBJ1-1; d_call: .; v_call: TRBV6-5; cdr3_aa: CASARTSEGTEAFF; cdr3_nt: TGTGCCAGCGCGAGGACCTCCGAGGGCACTGAAGCTTTCTTT